The next 26 T cell receptor beta chains were all read from a single sample in a study of cytomegalovirus exposure and HLA in healthy donors. The PCR employed 60 Vbeta primers together with 13 Jbeta primers. TCRdb's copy holds only in-frame clones and misses some; the assay was immunoSEQ multiplex PCR. Here the sample spans about 100,000 clones, approximately 81% being singletons. Material: PBMCs. These receptor sequences come from a female donor in good health and CMV-seropositive.

The chain uses TRBV28 and TRBJ2-7; D possibly corresponds to TRBD2 (7 bases). The germline V gene encodes CDR1 MDHEN and CDR2 SYDVKM. Trimming removed 8 bases from V and 6 bases from J, with 17 bases in between. CDR3 size: 13 residues. CDR3 nucleotides: TGTGCCAGCTTCCCGGGGGGCCCCAGCGAGCAGTACTTC. It encodes CASFPGGPSEQYF.

This rearrangement joins TRBV5-4 to TRBJ2-5; the match to TRBD1 covers 10 bases. With 0 bases clipped from V and 11 bases from J, the junction kept 10 bases outside the gene matches. This CDR3 contains 15 residues. Germline-derived CDR1 and CDR2 are SGHNT and YYREEE (reference sequence). CDR3 DNA sequence: TGTGCCAGCAGCTTGGCCGGGACAGGGGTGGGAGAGCAGTACTTC. Protein: CASSLAGTGVGEQYF.

The chain joins TRBV4-2 to TRBJ1-4, with 7 bases fitting TRBD1. The junction had 5 bases not matched to a gene; V was cut back by 0 bases and J by 7 bases. The CDR3 sequence is 15 residues long. CDR1 and CDR2 from the germline V gene are LGHNA and YNFKEQ. The CDR3 here is CASSQDQGGVEKLFF. CDR3 coding DNA: TGTGCCAGCAGCCAAGATCAGGGGGGCGTTGAAAAACTGTTTTTT.

The chain employs TRBV4-1 and TRBJ2-7, with 10 bases identical to TRBD2. The CDR3 is 16 residues long. Germline V CDR1 and CDR2: MGHRA, YSYEKL. V was clipped by 1 base and J by 6 bases; unmatched bases: 9. The CDR3 region is CASSQGALAGGPEQYF. The DNA of the CDR3 is TGCGCCAGCAGCCAAGGAGCTTTAGCGGGAGGACCCGAGCAGTACTTC.

The chain uses TRBV10-2 and TRBJ2-5; D remains unclear. The ends were cut back, 5 bases at V and 4 bases at J, with 20 bases in the middle. Germline V gene data show CDR1 as WSHSY and CDR2 as SAAADI. This CDR3 has 16 amino acids. DNA for the CDR3: TGCGCCAGCAGTTCTCTTCCGGTTCGGGTGGGAGAGACCCAGTACTTC. Amino acids: CASSSLPVRVGETQYF.

In this sample, this clone turned up a few times. The chain uses TRBV7-9 and TRBJ2-7; 7 nucleotides match TRBD1. V shed 5 bases, J shed 5 bases, and the junction held 12 bases outside the gene matches. The CDR3 spans 15 residues. The V gene's germline CDR1 is SEHNR and CDR2 FQNEAQ (reference sequence). This chain's CDR3 is CASSPPRGIVDEQYF. CDR3 bases: TGTGCCAGCAGCCCGCCCAGGGGGATAGTCGACGAGCAGTACTTC.

The rearrangement links TRBV7-2 to TRBJ2-3, with a tentative D call TRBD2 (5 bases). The CDR3 sequence is 16 residues long. CDR1 SGHTA and CDR2 FQGNSA come from the germline V gene. V lost 5 bases and J 1 base, leaving 16 bases between the germline ends. In DNA, the CDR3 is TGTGCCAGCAGCCCTGGGCCGGACTTCCGCACAGATACGCAGTATTTT. Its translation is CASSPGPDFRTDTQYF.

A few counts support this clone. V gene TRBV7-6 combines with J gene TRBJ2-2; D unresolved. Germline loops: CDR1 SGHVS, CDR2 FNYEAQ. V lost 5 bases and J 6 bases, leaving 16 bases between the germline ends. CDR3 length: 15 amino acids. CDR3 coding DNA: TGTGCCAGCAGCGCTCAGAGCCCCCGGGCCGGGGAGCTGTTTTTT. As protein: CASSAQSPRAGELFF.

The CDR3 DNA is TGTGCCAGCAGTGACTCCTGGACTAGCGGTAGCACAGATACGCAGTATTTT. Translating gives CASSDSWTSGSTDTQYF. V usage is TRBV6-4 and J usage is TRBJ2-3; 10 bases match TRBD2. The CDR3 is made up of 17 amino acids. The junction had 3 bases not matched to a gene; V was cut back by 0 bases and J by 0 bases. Germline CDR1 reads MRHNA; CDR2 reads SNTAGT.

In this sample, this clone turned up once. This rearrangement joins TRBV19 to TRBJ2-5; tentative D call: TRBD2 (7 bases). The CDR3 consists of 16 residues. Germline assignment: CDR1 LNHDA and CDR2 SQIVND (reference sequence). Trimming removed 3 bases at V and 10 bases at J, with 24 bases between. CDR3: CASSIRLAAPLGGQYF. CDR3 in DNA: TGTGCCAGTAGTATTAGGCTAGCGGCCCCCCTAGGGGGCCAGTACTTC.

V gene TRBV18 combines with J gene TRBJ2-3, with 9 bases matching TRBD1. The CDR3 runs to 14 residues. V shed 5 bases, J shed 3 bases, and the junction held 3 bases outside the gene matches. Germline CDR1 reads KGHSH; CDR2 reads LQKENI. For the CDR3, the DNA is TGTGCCAGCTCAACAGGGGGCAGGACAGATACGCAGTATTTT. This encodes CASSTGGRTDTQYF.

This clone came up once. The rearrangement links TRBV2 to TRBJ1-4; D not certain. CDR1 is SNHLY and CDR2 is FYNNEI in the germline V gene. This CDR3 has 15 residues. V lost 4 bases, J lost 4 bases, and 13 bases lay in between. As DNA, the CDR3 is TGTGCCAGCAGTGGCCAATACAGCCTTAATGAAAAACTGTTTTTT. This gives the protein CASSGQYSLNEKLFF.

A single count supports this clone. V is TRBV5-1 and J is TRBJ2-7; 7 nucleotides agree with TRBD1. The V gene end was trimmed by 0 bases and the J gene end by 4 bases; junction bases not matched to a gene: 7. Germline V gene lookup returns CDR1 SGHRS and CDR2 YFSETQ. The CDR3 contains 15 residues. The CDR3 region is CASSLDRGQNYEQYF. DNA of the CDR3: TGCGCCAGCAGCTTGGATAGGGGACAGAATTACGAGCAGTACTTC.

V gene TRBV5-1 combines with J gene TRBJ2-2, with TRBD2 identical over 10 bases. The CDR3 is 18 amino acids. Germline V gene lookup returns CDR1 SGHRS and CDR2 YFSETQ. After removal of 1 base from V and 3 bases from J, the junction contained 9 bases not matched to a gene. The CDR3 DNA reads TGCGCCAGCAGCTTGCTAGCGGGGGCCGCGAGGGACACCGGGGAGCTGTTTTTT. It yields the protein CASSLLAGAARDTGELFF.

This clone was found a few times. The genes are TRBV11-3 and TRBJ2-3; 9 nucleotides match TRBD1. Germline CDR1 SGHNT, CDR2 YENEEA. This CDR3 comprises 16 residues. J lost 3 bases, V lost 5 bases, and 9 bases had no gene match. For the CDR3, the DNA is TGTGCCAGCAGCCACCGCGGGACAGGGAGAACAGATACGCAGTATTTT. This codes for CASSHRGTGRTDTQYF.

The chain carries TRBV25-1 and TRBJ2-5, with 8 bases matching TRBD2. The CDR3 has 16 residues. V was clipped by 7 bases and J by 5 bases; unmatched bases: 15. Germline CDR1 and CDR2: MGHDK and SYGVNS. The CDR3 sequence: CASTPPRAGGGETQYF. The CDR3 nucleotides read TGTGCCAGCACCCCGCCGAGGGCGGGAGGCGGGGAGACCCAGTACTTC.

This rearrangement joins TRBV18 to TRBJ2-7; the match to TRBD1 covers 7 bases. CDR3 length: 17 residues. Germline CDR1 is KGHSH and CDR2 is LQKENI. V gave up 1 base and J gave up 4 bases; unmatched junction bases: 13. Here the CDR3 reads CASSPRDRVARIYEQYF. The CDR3 DNA is TGTGCCAGCTCACCACGCGACAGGGTGGCAAGGATTTACGAGCAGTACTTC.

This clone was seen only a few times. Here the CDR3 reads CAISRTGGRAGELFF. In DNA, the CDR3 is TGTGCCATCAGTCGGACAGGGGGCAGAGCCGGGGAGCTGTTTTTT. The rearrangement links TRBV10-3 to TRBJ2-2, with 11 positions matching TRBD1. Germline V lookup: CDR1 ENHRY, CDR2 SYGVKD. There are 15 residues in the CDR3. Unmatched junction bases numbered 5, after V lost 5 bases and J lost 6 bases.

With regard to this clone: At one end the junction does not follow the germline gene, possibly because of a read error. The rearrangement uses TRBV28 and TRBJ2-7, with unresolved D. In germline, CDR1 is MDHEN, CDR2 SYDVKM. CDR3 length: 13 residues. CDR3 nucleotide sequence: TGTGCCAGCAGTTCCACCCCCTCCTACGGGCAGTACTTC. Protein product: CASSSTPSYGQYF.

The chain couples TRBV5-1 to TRBJ2-3; the D is unclear. This CDR3 is 11 amino acids long. Germline values: CDR1 SGHRS, CDR2 YFSETQ. V shed 4 bases and J shed 2 bases, with 2 bases lying between them. CDR3 DNA sequence: TGCGCCAGCAGCCACACAGATACGCAGTATTTT. Encoded protein: CASSHTDTQYF.

Note on this clone: This CDR3 is also generated by other DNA sequences in the sample. The chain employs TRBV7-2 and TRBJ1-4; a weak D match, TRBD1 (5 bases). The CDR3 consists of 13 residues. Germline CDR1 is SGHTA and CDR2 is FQGNSA. V lost 0 bases and J lost 7, with 6 bases in between. In DNA form, the CDR3 reads TGTGCCAGCAGCTTAGCGGGGGGTGAAAAACTGTTTTTT. As protein: CASSLAGGEKLFF.

The genes are TRBV27 and TRBJ2-7, with 9 nucleotides matching TRBD2. J was trimmed by 0 bases and V by 0 bases; bases with no gene match: 9. The germline V gene encodes CDR1 MNHEY and CDR2 SMNVEV (reference sequence). The CDR3 is 18 residues long. The CDR3 loop is CASSLSSSGSVFSYEQYF. The CDR3 DNA follows: TGTGCCAGCAGTTTATCTAGTAGCGGGAGTGTGTTCTCCTACGAGCAGTACTTC.

A word on this clone: An end of the junction does not agree with germline; a read error may underlie this. The rearrangement links TRBV7-9 to TRBJ1-1, with unresolved D. The CDR3 loop spans 8 amino acids. Looked up from germline, CDR1 is SEHNR and CDR2 is FQNEAQ (reference sequence). The CDR3 spells CSSSLGSF. For the CDR3, the DNA is TGTTCCAGCAGCTTGGGGAGCTTT. The full variable domain, with the rest looked up from reference TRBV7-9 and TRBJ1-1, is DTGVSQNPRHKITKRGQNVTFRCDPISEHNRLYWYRQTLGQGPEFLTYFQNEAQLEKSRLLSDRFSAERPKGSFSTLEIQRTEQGDSAMYLCSSSLGSFGQGTRLTVV.

V is TRBV28 and J is TRBJ2-3; D is perhaps TRBD2 (7 bases). Trimming cost V 4 bases and J 2 bases, with 13 bases left between them. From germline, CDR1 is MDHEN and CDR2 SYDVKM. The length of the CDR3 is 15 residues. CDR3 in amino acids: CASSSQRGHTDTQYF. DNA for the CDR3: TGTGCCAGCAGTTCTCAGCGGGGACACACAGATACGCAGTATTTT. Filled out from reference TRBV28 and TRBJ2-3, the complete variable domain reads DVKVTQSSRYLVKRTGEKVFLECVQDMDHENMFWYRQDPGLGLRLIYFSYDVKMKEKGDIPEGYSVSREKKERFSLILESASTNQTSMYLCASSSQRGHTDTQYFGPGTRLTVL.

J is TRBJ2-2 and V is TRBV5-1; 8 bases agree with TRBD2. Looked up from germline, CDR1 is SGHRS and CDR2 is YFSETQ. Trimming removed 6 bases from V and 0 bases from J; junction bases left unmatched: 10. The CDR3 covers 17 residues. The CDR3: CASTPTAGGPNTGELFF. CDR3 nucleotides: TGCGCCAGCACCCCCACGGCGGGGGGCCCGAACACCGGGGAGCTGTTTTTT.

The chain is built from TRBV14 and TRBJ2-7; D is unclear. This CDR3 is built from 14 residues. Trimming shortened V by 4 bases and J by 2 bases, and 12 bases separated the two germline ends. The germline V gene encodes CDR1 SGHDN and CDR2 FVKESK. CDR3 region: CASSRGTKAYEQYF. For the CDR3, the DNA is TGTGCCAGCAGCCGAGGAACCAAAGCCTACGAGCAGTACTTC.